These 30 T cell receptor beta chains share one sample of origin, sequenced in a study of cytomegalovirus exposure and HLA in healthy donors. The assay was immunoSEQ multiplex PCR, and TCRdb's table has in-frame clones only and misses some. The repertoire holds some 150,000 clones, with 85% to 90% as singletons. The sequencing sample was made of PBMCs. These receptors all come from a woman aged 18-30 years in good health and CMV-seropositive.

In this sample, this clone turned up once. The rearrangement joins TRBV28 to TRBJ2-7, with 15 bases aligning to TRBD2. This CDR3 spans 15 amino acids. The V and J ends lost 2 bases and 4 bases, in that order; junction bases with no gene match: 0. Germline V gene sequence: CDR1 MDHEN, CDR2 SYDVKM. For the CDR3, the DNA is TGTGCCAGCAGTTTAGGACTAGCGGGAGGGTACGAGCAGTACTTC. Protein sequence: CASSLGLAGGYEQYF.

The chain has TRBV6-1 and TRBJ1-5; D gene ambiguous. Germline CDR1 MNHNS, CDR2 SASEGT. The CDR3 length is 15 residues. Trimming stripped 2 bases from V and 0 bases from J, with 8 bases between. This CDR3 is CASSETDLSNQPQHF. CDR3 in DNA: TGTGCCAGCAGTGAAACAGACCTTAGCAATCAGCCCCAGCATTTT.

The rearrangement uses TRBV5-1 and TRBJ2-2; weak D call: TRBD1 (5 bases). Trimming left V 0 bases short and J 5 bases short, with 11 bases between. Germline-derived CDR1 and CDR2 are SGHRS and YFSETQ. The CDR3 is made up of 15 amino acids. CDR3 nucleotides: TGCGCCAGCAGCTTGGTTCAGGGTCTAACCGGGGAGCTGTTTTTT. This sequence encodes CASSLVQGLTGELFF. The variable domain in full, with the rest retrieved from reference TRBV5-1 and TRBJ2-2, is KAGVTQTPRYLIKTRGQQVTLSCSPISGHRSVSWYQQTPGQGLQFLFEYFSETQRNKGNFPGRFSGRQFSNSRSEMNVSTLELGDSALYLCASSLVQGLTGELFFGEGSRLTVL.

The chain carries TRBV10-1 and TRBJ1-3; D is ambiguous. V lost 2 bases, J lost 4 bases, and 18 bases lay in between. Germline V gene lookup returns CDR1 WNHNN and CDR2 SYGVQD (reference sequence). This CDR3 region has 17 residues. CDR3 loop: CASSEMEGGSGGNTIYF. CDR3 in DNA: TGCGCCAGCAGTGAGATGGAAGGAGGTTCGGGAGGAAACACCATATATTTT.

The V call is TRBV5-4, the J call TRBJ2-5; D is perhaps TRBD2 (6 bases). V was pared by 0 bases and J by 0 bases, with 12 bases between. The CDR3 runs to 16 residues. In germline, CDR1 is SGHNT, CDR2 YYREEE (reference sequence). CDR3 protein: CASSLGGLGDQETQYF. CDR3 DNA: TGTGCCAGCAGCTTGGGGGGACTGGGGGACCAAGAGACCCAGTACTTC.

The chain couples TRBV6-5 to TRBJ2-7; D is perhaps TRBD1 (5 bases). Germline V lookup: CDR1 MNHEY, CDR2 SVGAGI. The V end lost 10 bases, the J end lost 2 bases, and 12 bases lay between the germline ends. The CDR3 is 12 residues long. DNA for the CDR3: TGTGCCACCTGCCAGGGAACCTACGAGCAGTACTTC. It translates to CATCQGTYEQYF.

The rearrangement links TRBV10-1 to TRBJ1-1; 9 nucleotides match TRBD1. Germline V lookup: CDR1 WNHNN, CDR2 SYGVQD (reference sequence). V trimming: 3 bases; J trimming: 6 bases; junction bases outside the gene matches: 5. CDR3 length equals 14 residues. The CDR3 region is CASSDGTGRAEAFF. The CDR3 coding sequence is TGCGCCAGCAGTGATGGGACAGGGAGGGCTGAAGCTTTCTTT.

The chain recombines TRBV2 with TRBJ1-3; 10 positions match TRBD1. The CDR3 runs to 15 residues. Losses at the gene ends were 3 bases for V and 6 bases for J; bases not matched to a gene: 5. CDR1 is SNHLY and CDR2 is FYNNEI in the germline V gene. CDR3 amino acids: CASSDLGQGSNTIYF. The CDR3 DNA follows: TGTGCCAGCAGTGACTTGGGACAGGGGTCAAACACCATATATTTT.

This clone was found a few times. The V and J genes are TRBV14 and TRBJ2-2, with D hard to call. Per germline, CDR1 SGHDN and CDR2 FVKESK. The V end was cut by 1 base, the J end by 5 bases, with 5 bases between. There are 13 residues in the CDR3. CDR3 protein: CASSQVRTGELFF. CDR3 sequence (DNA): TGTGCCAGCAGCCAAGTACGGACCGGGGAGCTGTTTTTT.

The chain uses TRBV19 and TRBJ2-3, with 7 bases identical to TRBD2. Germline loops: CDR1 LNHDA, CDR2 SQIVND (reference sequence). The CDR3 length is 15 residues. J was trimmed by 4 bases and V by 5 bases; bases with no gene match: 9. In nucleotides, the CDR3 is TGTGCCAGTAGTTTGGGGGAGGGCCGCGCAGATACGCAGTATTTT. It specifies CASSLGEGRADTQYF.

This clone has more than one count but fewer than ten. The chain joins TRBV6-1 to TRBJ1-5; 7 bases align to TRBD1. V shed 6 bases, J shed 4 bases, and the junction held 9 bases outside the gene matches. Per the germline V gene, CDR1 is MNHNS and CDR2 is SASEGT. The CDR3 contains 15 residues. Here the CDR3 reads CASRRQGGWNQPQHF. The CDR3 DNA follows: TGTGCCAGCAGACGACAGGGAGGTTGGAATCAGCCCCAGCATTTT.

The CDR3 region has the DNA TGTGCCAGCAGCTTAGCGGTTGGGACAGGGGAGGGAGTAGCTTTCTTT. Translated, it gives CASSLAVGTGEGVAFF. The V gene is TRBV7-9, the J gene TRBJ1-1; 10 bases are shared with TRBD1. Germline V lookup: CDR1 SEHNR, CDR2 FQNEAQ (reference sequence). This CDR3 has 16 amino acids. V shed 0 bases and J 10 bases; nucleotides not matched to a gene: 11. The full variable domain, completed using reference TRBV7-9 and TRBJ1-1, is DTGVSQNPRHKITKRGQNVTFRCDPISEHNRLYWYRQTLGQGPEFLTYFQNEAQLEKSRLLSDRFSAERPKGSFSTLEIQRTEQGDSAMYLCASSLAVGTGEGVAFFGQGTRLTVV.

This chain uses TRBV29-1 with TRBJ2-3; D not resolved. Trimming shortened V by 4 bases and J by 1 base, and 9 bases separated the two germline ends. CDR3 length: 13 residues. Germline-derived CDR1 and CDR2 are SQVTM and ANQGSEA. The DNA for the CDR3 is TGCAGCGTTGCTTGGCTTGGCACAGATACGCAGTATTTT. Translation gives CSVAWLGTDTQYF.

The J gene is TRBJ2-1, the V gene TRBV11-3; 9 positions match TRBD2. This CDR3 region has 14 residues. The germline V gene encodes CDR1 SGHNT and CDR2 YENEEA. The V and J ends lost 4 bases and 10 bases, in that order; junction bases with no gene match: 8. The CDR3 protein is CASSSGLARGEQFF. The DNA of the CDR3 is TGTGCCAGCAGCTCAGGACTAGCGCGGGGCGAGCAGTTCTTC.

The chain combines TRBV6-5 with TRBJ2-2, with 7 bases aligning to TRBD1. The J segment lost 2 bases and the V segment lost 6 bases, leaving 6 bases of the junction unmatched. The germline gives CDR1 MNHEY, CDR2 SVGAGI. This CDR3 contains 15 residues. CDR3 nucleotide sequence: TGTGCCAGCAGGCGCCGGGACAGTAACACCGGGGAGCTGTTTTTT. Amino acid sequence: CASRRRDSNTGELFF.

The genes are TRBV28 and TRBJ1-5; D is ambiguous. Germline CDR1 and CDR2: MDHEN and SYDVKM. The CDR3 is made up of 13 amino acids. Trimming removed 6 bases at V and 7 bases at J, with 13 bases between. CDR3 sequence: CASRWEVGQPQHF. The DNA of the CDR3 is TGTGCCAGCAGGTGGGAGGTAGGACAGCCCCAGCATTTT. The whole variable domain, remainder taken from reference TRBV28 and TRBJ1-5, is DVKVTQSSRYLVKRTGEKVFLECVQDMDHENMFWYRQDPGLGLRLIYFSYDVKMKEKGDIPEGYSVSREKKERFSLILESASTNQTSMYLCASRWEVGQPQHFGDGTRLSIL.

Written as DNA, the CDR3 is TGTGCCAGCAGCCTACATATAGCGGGAGGGAACACCGGGGAGCTGTTTTTT. It translates to CASSLHIAGGNTGELFF. This sequence joins TRBV7-8 and TRBJ2-2; 10 nucleotides match TRBD2. The trim removed 5 bases at V and 1 base at J, leaving 7 bases unmatched. The CDR3 is 17 residues long. Germline-derived CDR1 and CDR2 are SGHVS and FQNEAQ. The full variable domain, its missing parts supplied by reference TRBV7-8 and TRBJ2-2, is GAGVSQSPRYKVAKRGQDVALRCDPISGHVSLFWYQQALGQGPEFLTYFQNEAQLDKSGLPSDRFFAERPEGSVSTLKIQRTQQEDSAVYLCASSLHIAGGNTGELFFGEGSRLTVL.

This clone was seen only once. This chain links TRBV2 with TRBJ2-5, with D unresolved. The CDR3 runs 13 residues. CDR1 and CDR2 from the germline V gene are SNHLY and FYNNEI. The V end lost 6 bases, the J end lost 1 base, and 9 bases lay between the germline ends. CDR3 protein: CASSDIPQETQYF. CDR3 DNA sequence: TGTGCCAGCAGCGACATCCCCCAAGAGACCCAGTACTTC.

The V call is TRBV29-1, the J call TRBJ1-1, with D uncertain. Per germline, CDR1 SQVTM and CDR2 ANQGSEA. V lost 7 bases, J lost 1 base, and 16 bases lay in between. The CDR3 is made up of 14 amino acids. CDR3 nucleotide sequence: TGCAGCGCTAAAGAAGACACAGCGAACACTGAAGCTTTCTTT. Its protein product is CSAKEDTANTEAFF.

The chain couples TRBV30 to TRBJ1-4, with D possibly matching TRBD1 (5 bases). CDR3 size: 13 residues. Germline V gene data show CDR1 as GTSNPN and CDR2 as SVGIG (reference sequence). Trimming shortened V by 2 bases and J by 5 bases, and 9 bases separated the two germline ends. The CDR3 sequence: CAWSTGPNEKLFF. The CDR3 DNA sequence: TGTGCCTGGAGTACAGGACCCAATGAAAAACTGTTTTTT.

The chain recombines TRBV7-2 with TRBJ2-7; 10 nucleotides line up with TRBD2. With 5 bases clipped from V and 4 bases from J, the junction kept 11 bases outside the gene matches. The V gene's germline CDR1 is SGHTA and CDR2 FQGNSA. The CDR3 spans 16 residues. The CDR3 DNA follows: TGTGCCAGCAGCCCTAGCGGGGCTAGCGGGAGATACGAGCAGTACTTC. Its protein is CASSPSGASGRYEQYF.

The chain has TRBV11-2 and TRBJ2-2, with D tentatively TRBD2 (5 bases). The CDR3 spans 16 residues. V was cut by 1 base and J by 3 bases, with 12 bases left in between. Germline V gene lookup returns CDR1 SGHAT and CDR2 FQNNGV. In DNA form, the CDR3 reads TGTGCCAGCAGCTTAGGGACGGGAAGGGACACCGGGGAGCTGTTTTTT. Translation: CASSLGTGRDTGELFF. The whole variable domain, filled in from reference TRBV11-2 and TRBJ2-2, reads EAGVAQSPRYKIIEKRQSVAFWCNPISGHATLYWYQQILGQGPKLLIQFQNNGVVDDSQLPKDRFSAERLKGVDSTLKIQPAKLEDSAVYLCASSLGTGRDTGELFFGEGSRLTVL.

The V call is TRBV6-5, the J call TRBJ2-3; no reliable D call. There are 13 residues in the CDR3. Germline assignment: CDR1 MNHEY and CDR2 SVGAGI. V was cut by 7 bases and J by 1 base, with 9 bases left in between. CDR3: CASTGSGTDTQYF. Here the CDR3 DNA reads TGTGCCAGCACCGGTAGTGGCACAGATACGCAGTATTTT.

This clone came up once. CDR3 bases: TGTGCCAGCAGTCGACCAACAGGGTATTATGGCTACACCTTC. Translating gives CASSRPTGYYGYTF. V is TRBV28 and J is TRBJ1-2, with TRBD1 as a possible D gene (6 bases). Germline values: CDR1 MDHEN, CDR2 SYDVKM. This CDR3 region has 14 residues. Trimming shortened V by 5 bases and J by 5 bases, and 15 bases separated the two germline ends.

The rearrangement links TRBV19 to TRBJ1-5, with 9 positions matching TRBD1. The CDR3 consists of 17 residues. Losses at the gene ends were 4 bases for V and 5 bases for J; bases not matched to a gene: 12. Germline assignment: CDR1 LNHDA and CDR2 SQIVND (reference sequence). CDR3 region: CASSSRPPGQGHQPQHF. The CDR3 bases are TGTGCCAGTAGTAGCCGCCCGCCGGGACAGGGCCATCAGCCCCAGCATTTT.

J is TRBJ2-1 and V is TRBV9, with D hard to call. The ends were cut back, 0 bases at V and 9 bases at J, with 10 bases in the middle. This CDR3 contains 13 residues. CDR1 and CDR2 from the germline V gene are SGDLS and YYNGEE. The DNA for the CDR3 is TGTGCCAGCAGCGTAGCTAGAGAGAGTGAGCAGTTCTTC. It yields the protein CASSVARESEQFF. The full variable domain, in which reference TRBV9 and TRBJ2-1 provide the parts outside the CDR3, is DSGVTQTPKHLITATGQRVTLRCSPRSGDLSVYWYQQSLDQGLQFLIQYYNGEERAKGNILERFSAQQFPDLHSELNLSSLELGDSALYFCASSVARESEQFFGPGTRLTVL.

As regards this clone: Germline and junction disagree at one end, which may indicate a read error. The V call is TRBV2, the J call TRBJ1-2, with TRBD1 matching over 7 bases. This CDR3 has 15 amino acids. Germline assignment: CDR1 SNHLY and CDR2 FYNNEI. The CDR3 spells CARSEPGQTNYGYTF. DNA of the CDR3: TGTGCCAGGAGTGAACCGGGACAGACTAACTATGGCTACACCTTC.

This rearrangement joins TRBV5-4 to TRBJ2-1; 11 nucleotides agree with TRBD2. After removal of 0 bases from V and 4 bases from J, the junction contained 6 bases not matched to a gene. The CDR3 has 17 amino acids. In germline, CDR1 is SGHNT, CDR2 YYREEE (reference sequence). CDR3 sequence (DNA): TGTGCCAGCAGCTTGGCCCCTAGCGGGAGGCTTTACAATGAGCAGTTCTTC. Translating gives CASSLAPSGRLYNEQFF. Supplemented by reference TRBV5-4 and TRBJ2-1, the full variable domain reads ETGVTQSPTHLIKTRGQQVTLRCSSQSGHNTVSWYQQALGQGPQFIFQYYREEENGRGNFPPRFSGLQFPNYSSELNVNALELDDSALYLCASSLAPSGRLYNEQFFGPGTRLTVL.

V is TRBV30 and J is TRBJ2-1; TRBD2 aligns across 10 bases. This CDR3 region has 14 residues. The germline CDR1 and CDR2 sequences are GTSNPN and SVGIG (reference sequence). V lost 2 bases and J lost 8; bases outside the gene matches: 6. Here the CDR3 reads CAWSLAGGVDEQFF. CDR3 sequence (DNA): TGTGCCTGGAGTTTAGCGGGAGGTGTAGATGAGCAGTTCTTC.

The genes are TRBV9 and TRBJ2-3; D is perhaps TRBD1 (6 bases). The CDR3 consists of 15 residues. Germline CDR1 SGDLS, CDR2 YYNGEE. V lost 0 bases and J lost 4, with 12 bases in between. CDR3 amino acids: CASSVVGRGADTQYF. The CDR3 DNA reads TGTGCCAGCAGCGTAGTTGGCAGGGGCGCAGATACGCAGTATTTT.